Presented here are 9 T cell receptor beta chains from one specimen sequenced in a study of T cell changes during pregnancy in multiple sclerosis. Here immunoSEQ multiplex PCR was the method, and the copy in TCRdb shows in-frame clones only, minus some. The sample has fewer than 45,000 clones, about 94% seen once. This specimen consisted of CD8+ T cells from peripheral blood mononuclear cells, obtained in the third trimester of pregnancy. These receptors all come from a female donor with multiple sclerosis, enrolled in a pregnancy study.

With regard to this clone: One end of the junction varies from germline; a read error may be responsible. The CDR3 nucleotides are TGTGCCAGCAGTACCCACCGGGACTACTCCCACAATGAGCAGTTCTTC. Encoded protein: CASSTHRDYSHNEQFF. The chain joins TRBV27 to TRBJ2-1; 7 bases are shared with TRBD2. From germline, CDR1 is MNHEY and CDR2 SMNVEV (reference sequence). This CDR3 region has 16 residues.

The chain combines TRBV19 with TRBJ1-1; 7 bases line up with TRBD1. The CDR3 has 13 residues. Germline values: CDR1 LNHDA, CDR2 SQIVND (reference sequence). V was clipped by 6 bases and J by 2 bases; unmatched bases: 3. The CDR3 region is CASRHRGNTEAFF. The CDR3 DNA sequence: TGTGCCAGTAGGCACAGGGGAAACACTGAAGCTTTCTTT.

The V gene is TRBV7-9, the J gene TRBJ2-7; TRBD2 matches 7 bases. Germline CDR1 is SEHNR and CDR2 is FQNEAQ (reference sequence). There are 16 residues in the CDR3. Trimming cost V 5 bases and J 4 bases; bases outside gene matches: 14. CDR3 residues: CASSRPSRGGPYEQYF. CDR3 bases: TGTGCCAGCAGCCGACCGTCCCGGGGAGGGCCGTACGAGCAGTACTTC.

The chain has TRBV7-6 and TRBJ2-1; 11 bases are a match to TRBD2. The length of the CDR3 is 16 residues. Germline V gene lookup returns CDR1 SGHVS and CDR2 FNYEAQ. The trim removed 1 base at V and 4 bases at J, leaving 3 bases unmatched. CDR3 nucleotide sequence: TGTGCCAGCAGCTTAGGGGGACTAGCGGTTTACAATGAGCAGTTCTTC. Amino acid sequence: CASSLGGLAVYNEQFF.

The genes are TRBV19 and TRBJ1-5; TRBD1 aligns across 9 bases. The germline CDR1 and CDR2 sequences are LNHDA and SQIVND (reference sequence). CDR3 size: 15 residues. With V trimmed by 7 bases and J by 5 bases, 9 bases remained unmatched. CDR3 DNA: TGTGCCAGTATCTCCGGGACAGGGTCTTATCAGCCCCAGCATTTT. Its protein product is CASISGTGSYQPQHF.

This clone has just one count. The V and J genes are TRBV5-8 and TRBJ2-1; TRBD2 aligns across 7 bases. This CDR3 contains 14 residues. CDR1 and CDR2 (germline): SGHTS, YDEGEE. The ends lost 0 bases at V and 6 bases at J; junction bases unmatched: 3. For the CDR3, the DNA is TGTGCCAGCAGCTTGGGGTGGGAGGGCAATGAGCAGTTCTTC. It translates to CASSLGWEGNEQFF.

This chain connects TRBV9 to TRBJ1-2, with D perhaps matching TRBD1 (6 bases). The CDR3 spans 14 residues. Deletions cut 4 bases from V and 2 bases from J, with 12 bases between. Germline V gene lookup returns CDR1 SGDLS and CDR2 YYNGEE. DNA for the CDR3: TGTGCCAGCAGCCCCAGGACAGCGAACTATGGCTACACCTTC. The encoded protein is CASSPRTANYGYTF.

The chain carries TRBV7-2 and TRBJ2-5, with 8 nucleotides matching TRBD1. CDR1 SGHTA and CDR2 FQGNSA come from the germline V gene. V dropped 2 bases and J dropped 5; count of bases not matched to a gene: 10. The CDR3 is made up of 16 amino acids. The DNA for the CDR3 is TGTGCCAGCAGCTTAAGGGGGGACAGGCTTAGGGAGACCCAGTACTTC. Amino acids: CASSLRGDRLRETQYF.

CDR3 sequence: CASSLGRTGEQFF. Written as DNA, the CDR3 is TGTGCCAGCAGTTTAGGCCGTACGGGTGAGCAGTTCTTC. The chain joins TRBV27 to TRBJ2-1; D ambiguous. V shed 2 bases and J shed 9 bases, with 11 bases lying between them. Germline V gene sequence: CDR1 MNHEY, CDR2 SMNVEV (reference sequence). This CDR3 is 13 amino acids long.